The 30 T cell receptor beta chains given below trace back to one sample, sequenced in a study of T cell responses to AZD1222 COVID-19 vaccine. The assay was immunoSEQ multiplex PCR, and TCRdb's table has in-frame clones only and misses some. The sample lists about 140,000 clones; 80% to 90% were seen once. The specimen comprised peripheral blood, sampled on day 0 of AZD1222 vaccination. These receptors originate from an adult in good health.

This sequence joins TRBV28 and TRBJ1-1; D is perhaps TRBD1 (6 bases). Trimming cost V 10 bases and J 4 bases, with 13 bases left between them. Germline V lookup: CDR1 MDHEN, CDR2 SYDVKM. The CDR3 sequence is 12 residues long. CDR3 nucleotide sequence: TGTGCCACCACTCAGGGGAGCACTGAAGCTTTCTTT. It translates to CATTQGSTEAFF.

This clone showed up just a few times. V usage is TRBV10-1 and J usage is TRBJ2-1, with 7 bases identical to TRBD2. The CDR3 sequence is 15 residues long. V lost 2 bases, J lost 5 bases, and 6 bases stayed unmatched. Germline lookup yields CDR1 WNHNN and CDR2 SYGVQD (reference sequence). The CDR3 nucleotides read TGCGCCAGCAGTGAGGGACTAGTTGTCGACAATGAGCAGTTCTTC. Amino acid sequence: CASSEGLVVDNEQFF.

The chain recombines TRBV28 with TRBJ1-6; D unclear. CDR1 and CDR2 from the germline V gene are MDHEN and SYDVKM. With 7 bases removed from V and 10 bases from J, the gap between germline ends came to 26 bases. The CDR3 covers 17 residues. CDR3 residues: CASTNYRVQLLGSPLHF. In nucleotides, the CDR3 is TGTGCCAGCACCAATTATCGGGTACAGCTTTTGGGCTCACCCCTCCACTTT.

CDR3 bases: TGTGCCAGCAGCCAAGGAGAAGGAGGCTACACCTTC. This codes for CASSQGEGGYTF. The V call is TRBV3-1 (or the pseudogene TRBV3-2), the J call TRBJ1-2; D remains ambiguous. From germline, CDR1 is LGHDT and CDR2 YNNKEL (reference sequence). Trimming stripped 1 base from V and 8 bases from J, with 8 bases between. This CDR3 contains 12 residues.

The chain combines TRBV28 with TRBJ2-1; TRBD2 matches 13 bases. The V and J ends lost 2 bases and 10 bases, in that order; junction bases with no gene match: 8. The CDR3 is 16 residues long. Looked up from germline, CDR1 is MDHEN and CDR2 is SYDVKM. The CDR3 here is CASSLNSGLAGDEQFF. DNA of the CDR3: TGTGCCAGCAGTTTAAATTCCGGACTAGCGGGAGACGAGCAGTTCTTC.

The chain couples TRBV5-1 to TRBJ2-3; 9 nucleotides line up with TRBD1. This CDR3 contains 14 residues. The germline V gene has CDR1 SGHRS and CDR2 YFSETQ. The V and J ends lost 5 bases and 3 bases, in that order; junction bases with no gene match: 4. In DNA form, the CDR3 reads TGCGCCAGCAGACAGGGGGCGTCAACAGATACGCAGTATTTT. Protein product: CASRQGASTDTQYF.

This clone was picked up a small number of times. This chain connects TRBV6-2 or TRBV6-3 to TRBJ2-7; 10 bases are a match to TRBD2. This CDR3 has 17 residues. The germline V gene has CDR1 MNHEY and CDR2 SVGEGT. Germline trimming cut 6 bases from V and 0 bases from J; bases unmatched to any gene: 11. The CDR3 spells CASSPGLATYSSYEQYF. The CDR3 DNA follows: TGTGCCAGCAGCCCGGGACTAGCGACCTACAGCTCCTACGAGCAGTACTTC.

CDR3 protein: CACGRVNTEAFF. As DNA, the CDR3 is TGTGCCTGCGGGAGGGTGAACACTGAAGCTTTCTTT. V is TRBV28 and J is TRBJ1-1, with no clear D. V dropped 11 bases and J dropped 0 bases, with 10 bases sitting between them. Germline V gene lookup returns CDR1 MDHEN and CDR2 SYDVKM. CDR3 length: 12 residues.

CDR3 DNA sequence: TGTGCCAGCAGTTTGCAGGTCGGGGAGCTGTTTTTT. This gives the protein CASSLQVGELFF. The chain joins TRBV28 to TRBJ2-2; the D is unclear. The germline CDR1 and CDR2 sequences are MDHEN and SYDVKM. Trimming shortened V by 3 bases and J by 7 bases, and 6 bases separated the two germline ends. The CDR3 is 12 amino acids.

This clone has just one count. V usage is TRBV7-6 and J usage is TRBJ1-3, with 9 nucleotides matching TRBD1. This CDR3 comprises 16 residues. The V and J ends lost 3 bases and 0 bases, in that order; junction bases with no gene match: 3. CDR1 and CDR2 from the germline V gene are SGHVS and FNYEAQ. The CDR3 region is CASSLGQGHSGNTIYF. CDR3 nucleotide sequence: TGTGCCAGCAGCTTGGGACAGGGACACTCTGGAAACACCATATATTTT.

The chain couples TRBV11-3 to TRBJ2-1; no clear D. CDR3 size: 15 residues. Trimming took 4 bases from V and 6 from J, leaving 16 bases between them. CDR1 is SGHNT, CDR2 YENEEA, per germline. CDR3 coding DNA: TGTGCCAGCAGCTCGCTTTCGGGTCCACCCAATGAGCAGTTCTTC. Translating it yields CASSSLSGPPNEQFF.

This chain connects TRBV4-1 to TRBJ1-1; 8 nucleotides agree with TRBD1. Germline V gene data show CDR1 as MGHRA and CDR2 as YSYEKL. CDR3 length: 14 residues. Losses at the gene ends were 0 bases for V and 8 bases for J; bases not matched to a gene: 5. The CDR3 loop is CASSQEVSGGEAFF. The DNA of the CDR3 is TGCGCCAGCAGCCAAGAGGTGTCAGGGGGCGAAGCTTTCTTT.

CDR3 loop: CASSSGTAGNTIYF. CDR3 DNA sequence: TGTGCCAGCAGTTCCGGGACGGCTGGAAACACCATATATTTT. The chain employs TRBV6-5 and TRBJ1-3, with D perhaps TRBD1 (5 bases). CDR1 is MNHEY, CDR2 SVGAGI, per germline. This CDR3 is built from 14 residues. V was pared by 4 bases and J by 2 bases, with 9 bases between.

The V call is TRBV6-5, the J call TRBJ1-4; 8 positions match TRBD1. V shed 6 bases, J shed 5 bases, and the junction held 5 bases outside the gene matches. Germline V gene data show CDR1 as MNHEY and CDR2 as SVGAGI. The CDR3 runs to 14 residues. This chain's CDR3 is CASSNRDRNEKLFF. CDR3 nucleotides: TGTGCCAGCAGCAACCGGGACAGGAATGAAAAACTGTTTTTT.

The chain combines TRBV6-2 or TRBV6-3 with TRBJ2-3; the match to TRBD2 covers 10 bases. Germline lookup yields CDR1 MNHEY and CDR2 SVGEGT. V lost 2 bases and J lost 2; bases outside the gene matches: 4. CDR3 length: 16 amino acids. Written as DNA, the CDR3 is TGTGCCAGCAGTTACGGTACTAGCGGGGACACAGATACGCAGTATTTT. This translates into CASSYGTSGDTDTQYF.

This sequence joins TRBV5-8 and TRBJ1-2; D is ambiguous. Looked up from germline, CDR1 is SGHTS and CDR2 is YDEGEE. CDR3 length equals 13 residues. V lost 5 bases and J lost 3, with 11 bases in between. The CDR3 sequence is CASSYDTHYGYTF. In nucleotides, the CDR3 is TGTGCCAGCAGTTATGACACCCACTATGGCTACACCTTC.

J is TRBJ1-4 and V is TRBV6-5, with 9 bases identical to TRBD1. The J segment lost 8 bases and the V segment lost 7 bases, leaving 8 bases of the junction unmatched. Germline V gene sequence: CDR1 MNHEY, CDR2 SVGAGI. The CDR3 is made up of 14 amino acids. The CDR3 DNA reads as TGTGCCAGCACTCCGGGACAGGGAACCGAAAAACTGTTTTTT. The encoded protein is CASTPGQGTEKLFF.

This clone showed up just a few times. The chain links TRBV27 to TRBJ2-7; D is unresolved. Germline V gives CDR1 MNHEY, CDR2 SMNVEV (reference sequence). Deletions cut 5 bases from V and 0 bases from J, with 8 bases between. The CDR3 spans 13 residues. The CDR3 here is CASSLSRSYEQYF. The CDR3 coding sequence is TGTGCCAGCAGTCTTTCCCGCTCCTACGAGCAGTACTTC.

V and J are TRBV11-2 and TRBJ1-3; D is undetermined. CDR3 size: 12 residues. Germline CDR1 is SGHAT and CDR2 is FQNNGV. V lost 0 bases to trimming and J lost 4 bases, with 1 base between them. As DNA, the CDR3 is TGTGCCAGCAGCTTAGAAGGAAACACCATATATTTT. As protein: CASSLEGNTIYF.

This chain uses TRBV2 with TRBJ2-1, with D possibly TRBD2 on 7 matching bases. V lost 4 bases and J 5 bases, leaving 12 bases between the germline ends. The CDR3 totals 14 residues. CDR1 is SNHLY and CDR2 is FYNNEI in the germline V gene. CDR3 loop: CASSAGRTDNEQFF. Written as DNA, the CDR3 is TGTGCCAGCAGTGCCGGGAGGACAGACAATGAGCAGTTCTTC.

This clone was observed a single time. V is TRBV7-9 and J is TRBJ2-3; 8 nucleotides agree with TRBD2. Germline-derived CDR1 and CDR2 are SEHNR and FQNEAQ (reference sequence). The CDR3 is 16 amino acids. V lost 6 bases to trimming and J lost 4 bases; unmatched junction nucleotides: 12. The CDR3 loop is CASSLVGREVADTQYF. The CDR3 DNA follows: TGTGCCAGCAGTTTGGTTGGGCGGGAGGTTGCAGATACGCAGTATTTT. Full variable domain (missing parts from reference TRBV7-9 and TRBJ2-3): DTGVSQNPRHKITKRGQNVTFRCDPISEHNRLYWYRQTLGQGPEFLTYFQNEAQLEKSRLLSDRFSAERPKGSFSTLEIQRTEQGDSAMYLCASSLVGREVADTQYFGPGTRLTVL.

The rearrangement joins TRBV6-5 to TRBJ2-6, with D possibly TRBD2 on 5 matching bases. CDR1 is MNHEY and CDR2 is SVGAGI in the germline V gene. This CDR3 has 16 amino acids. V was clipped by 0 bases and J by 0 bases, with 6 bases between them. The CDR3 DNA follows: TGTGCCAGCAGTTACTCGGGGAGCTCTGGGGCCAACGTCCTGACTTTC. The encoded protein is CASSYSGSSGANVLTF.

V and J are TRBV6-2 or TRBV6-3 and TRBJ1-5; D unclear. From germline, CDR1 is MNHEY and CDR2 SVGEGT. The CDR3 has 17 amino acids. V was pared by 0 bases and J by 4 bases, with 16 bases between. The CDR3, as DNA: TGTGCCAGCAGTTACTCGATAATCGATCCCGAAAATCAGCCCCAGCATTTT. Protein product: CASSYSIIDPENQPQHF.

V usage is TRBV30 and J usage is TRBJ1-1, with 7 bases that match TRBD1. The CDR3 has 13 amino acids. V lost 4 bases and J lost 10; bases outside the gene matches: 12. The germline gives CDR1 GTSNPN, CDR2 SVGIG (reference sequence). The CDR3 DNA reads as TGTGCCTGGATCCAGGCAGACAGGGTAGGAGCTTTCTTT. Its protein product is CAWIQADRVGAFF.

This chain uses TRBV28 with TRBJ1-5; D is ambiguous. CDR3 length equals 12 residues. Germline CDR1 reads MDHEN; CDR2 reads SYDVKM. V was shortened by 6 bases and J by 5 bases, with 8 bases between the two germline ends. CDR3 DNA sequence: TGTGCCAGCAGCACTACAGATCAGCCCCAGCATTTT. Amino acids: CASSTTDQPQHF.

The V gene is TRBV7-2, the J gene TRBJ1-6; a weak D match, TRBD1 (5 bases). Germline V gene sequence: CDR1 SGHTA, CDR2 FQGNSA. This CDR3 has 14 residues. V lost 2 bases, J lost 8 bases, and 10 bases lay in between. CDR3 sequence reads: CASSLQGSDSPLHF. The CDR3 coding sequence is TGTGCCAGCAGCTTACAGGGTTCAGATTCACCCCTCCACTTT.

This chain uses TRBV28 with TRBJ2-7; 10 bases map to TRBD2. The CDR3 consists of 12 residues. V was pared by 9 bases and J by 3 bases, with 2 bases of the junction left unmatched. Germline V gives CDR1 MDHEN, CDR2 SYDVKM. The CDR3 DNA sequence: TGTGCCAGTCGGACTAGCGGCTACGAGCAGTACTTC. Encoded protein: CASRTSGYEQYF.

V usage is TRBV5-4 and J usage is TRBJ1-2; perhaps TRBD1 as D (5 bases). V was trimmed by 0 bases and J by 8 bases, leaving 14 bases between them. The germline gives CDR1 SGHNT, CDR2 YYREEE (reference sequence). CDR3 length: 14 amino acids. The CDR3 sequence is CASSLGGEVRGYTF. The CDR3 nucleotides read TGTGCCAGCAGCTTGGGAGGGGAAGTTCGAGGCTACACCTTC.

The chain employs TRBV6-6 and TRBJ2-3, with TRBD2 matching 13 bases. J was trimmed by 5 bases and V by 5 bases; bases with no gene match: 7. The CDR3 is made up of 16 amino acids. Germline V gene sequence: CDR1 MNHNY, CDR2 SVGAGI (reference sequence). CDR3 sequence reads: CASSRLAGGHKDTQYF. The CDR3 DNA reads as TGTGCCAGCAGTCGACTAGCGGGAGGTCATAAAGATACGCAGTATTTT.

The CDR3 loop is CASSIAGQGAGGYGYTF. The DNA for the CDR3 is TGTGCCAGTAGTATTGCGGGACAGGGGGCCGGGGGCTATGGCTACACCTTC. V and J are TRBV19 and TRBJ1-2; 12 bases are shared with TRBD1. The CDR3 loop spans 17 amino acids. Per the germline V gene, CDR1 is LNHDA and CDR2 is SQIVND (reference sequence). J was trimmed by 4 bases and V by 3 bases; bases with no gene match: 9.